These T cell receptor beta chains were read from a single sample in a study of blood T cells in healthy people across ages. From the 5' RACE reads, TCRdb called clonotypes with MiXCR, one entry per CDR3 protein. The sample gives roughly 680,000 distinct CDR3 sequences, 49% of which show up once; around 32% is in the top ten. Sequencing was done on a sample of blood. The receptor source for this set is a woman between 55 and 75 years old in good health. Both conserved end residues are part of each CDR3. The order of the fields is clone size, D gene, J gene, V gene, CDR3 protein, CDR3 DNA. The D gene is left open where the match is weak. For some rows the clone size is stated as once, few or many, or as a class when expanded; others skip it.

clone_size: NA; d_call: NA; j_call: TRBJ1-1; v_call: TRBV2; cdr3_aa: CASSDRWDTHTEAFF; cdr3_nt: TGTGCCAGCAGTGATAGGTGGGACACTCACACTGAAGCTTTCTTT
clone_size: NA; d_call: NA; j_call: TRBJ1-1; v_call: TRBV29-1; cdr3_aa: CSVQGQGPQAFF; cdr3_nt: TGCAGCGTACAGGGCCAGGGACCTCAAGCTTTCTTT
clone_size: NA; d_call: TRBD2; j_call: TRBJ2-5; v_call: TRBV28; cdr3_aa: CASRGTSPKAGETQYF; cdr3_nt: TGTGCCAGCAGAGGGACTAGCCCTAAAGCGGGGGAGACCCAGTACTTC
clone_size: few; d_call: TRBD2; j_call: TRBJ2-1; v_call: TRBV7-9; cdr3_aa: CASSLARGLAGDNEQFF; cdr3_nt: TGTGCCAGCAGCTTAGCGCGGGGACTAGCGGGAGATAATGAGCAGTTCTTC
clone_size: NA; d_call: TRBD2; j_call: TRBJ2-1; v_call: TRBV4-2; cdr3_aa: CASSQSRTSTEQFF; cdr3_nt: TGTGCCAGCAGCCAATCCAGGACTAGCACTGAGCAGTTCTTC
clone_size: few; d_call: TRBD1; j_call: TRBJ2-7; v_call: TRBV24-1; cdr3_aa: CATSGTGGVYEQYF; cdr3_nt: TGTGCCACCTCAGGGACAGGGGGCGTATACGAGCAGTACTTC
clone_size: NA; d_call: NA; j_call: TRBJ2-1; v_call: TRBV11-1; cdr3_aa: CASSFGLDNEQFF; cdr3_nt: TGTGCCAGCAGCTTCGGTCTCGACAATGAGCAGTTCTTC
clone_size: NA; d_call: TRBD1; j_call: TRBJ1-5; v_call: TRBV20-1; cdr3_aa: CSARGDRGQRGGSNQPQHF; cdr3_nt: TGCAGTGCTAGGGGGGACAGGGGTCAACGGGGAGGCAGCAATCAGCCCCAGCATTTT
clone_size: few; d_call: TRBD2; j_call: TRBJ2-7; v_call: TRBV12-3/TRBV12-4; cdr3_aa: CASRPWTSGRLDYEQYF; cdr3_nt: TGTGCCAGCAGGCCCTGGACTAGCGGGAGATTGGACTACGAGCAGTACTTC
clone_size: few; d_call: NA; j_call: TRBJ1-2; v_call: TRBV12-3/TRBV12-4; cdr3_aa: CASTPGPGPNGYTF; cdr3_nt: TGTGCCAGCACCCCGGGACCAGGGCCTAATGGCTACACCTTC
clone_size: NA; d_call: NA; j_call: TRBJ2-7; v_call: TRBV7-2; cdr3_aa: CASSLRPRREQYF; cdr3_nt: TGTGCCAGCAGCTTACGTCCGCGTAGAGAGCAGTACTTC
clone_size: NA; d_call: TRBD2; j_call: TRBJ2-3; v_call: TRBV9; cdr3_aa: CASSSTSGRTDTRYF; cdr3_nt: TGTGCCAGCAGCTCAACTAGCGGGAGGACAGATACGCGGTATTTT
clone_size: NA; d_call: NA; j_call: TRBJ2-7; v_call: TRBV6-2/TRBV6-3; cdr3_aa: CASRGTFIYEQYF; cdr3_nt: TGTGCCAGCAGGGGGACCTTTATCTACGAGCAGTACTTC
clone_size: few; d_call: NA; j_call: TRBJ2-1; v_call: TRBV29-1; cdr3_aa: CSVLSGVSYNEQFF; cdr3_nt: TGCAGCGTTCTATCGGGGGTTTCCTACAATGAGCAGTTCTTC
clone_size: NA; d_call: NA; j_call: TRBJ1-1; v_call: TRBV29-1; cdr3_aa: CSVELGGTEAFF; cdr3_nt: TGCAGCGTTGAATTAGGGGGCACTGAAGCTTTCTTT
clone_size: NA; d_call: NA; j_call: TRBJ1-1; v_call: TRBV19; cdr3_aa: CASSISAGDAFF; cdr3_nt: TGTGCCAGTAGTATTTCTGCCGGTGACGCTTTCTTT
clone_size: NA; d_call: NA; j_call: TRBJ2-4; v_call: TRBV12-3/TRBV12-4; cdr3_aa: CASSFGSQWYF; cdr3_nt: TGTGCCAGCAGTTTCGGCTCACAATGGTACTTC
clone_size: once; d_call: NA; j_call: TRBJ2-7; v_call: TRBV28; cdr3_aa: CASSIPGTASYEQYF; cdr3_nt: TGTGCCAGCAGCATCCCGGGGACGGCCTCCTACGAGCAGTACTTC
clone_size: NA; d_call: TRBD2; j_call: TRBJ2-5; v_call: TRBV4-2; cdr3_aa: CASSQDNSGRWVYNEQYF; cdr3_nt: TGTGCCAGCAGCCAAGATAATAGCGGGAGATGGGTCTACAATGAGCAGTACTTC
clone_size: NA; d_call: TRBD2; j_call: TRBJ2-1; v_call: TRBV29-1; cdr3_aa: CSAPTSGKNNEQFF; cdr3_nt: TGCAGCGCCCCGACTAGCGGGAAAAACAATGAGCAGTTCTTC
clone_size: NA; d_call: NA; j_call: TRBJ2-2; v_call: TRBV24-1; cdr3_aa: CATSPSQSTGELFF; cdr3_nt: TGTGCCACCAGTCCTAGCCAGTCGACCGGGGAGCTGTTTTTT
clone_size: NA; d_call: TRBD2; j_call: TRBJ2-1; v_call: TRBV20-1; cdr3_aa: CSARVQGLAVGERVGVGNFEQFF; cdr3_nt: TGCAGTGCTAGAGTCCAGGGTCTAGCGGTGGGGGAGAGGGTGGGTGTGGGCAATTTTGAGCAGTTCTTC
clone_size: few; d_call: NA; j_call: TRBJ2-3; v_call: TRBV28; cdr3_aa: CASSLRQVSDTQYF; cdr3_nt: TGTGCCAGCAGTCTTAGACAGGTCTCAGATACGCAGTATTTT
clone_size: NA; d_call: TRBD2; j_call: TRBJ2-1; v_call: TRBV4-1; cdr3_aa: CASSPPVAGGKTEQFF; cdr3_nt: TGCGCCAGCAGCCCTCCCGTAGCGGGGGGGAAAACCGAGCAGTTCTTC
clone_size: NA; d_call: TRBD2; j_call: TRBJ2-6; v_call: TRBV12-3/TRBV12-4; cdr3_aa: CASNDGLALYSGANVLTF; cdr3_nt: TGTGCCAGCAACGATGGACTAGCGTTGTACTCTGGGGCCAACGTCCTGACTTTC
clone_size: NA; d_call: TRBD1; j_call: TRBJ2-7; v_call: TRBV24-1; cdr3_aa: CASLRDRVSYEQYF; cdr3_nt: TGTGCCAGCCTCCGGGACAGGGTATCCTACGAGCAGTACTTC
clone_size: NA; d_call: NA; j_call: TRBJ2-1; v_call: TRBV20-1; cdr3_aa: CSASSGGGPSVEQFF; cdr3_nt: TGCAGTGCTAGTTCAGGGGGAGGGCCGTCGGTTGAGCAGTTCTTC
clone_size: NA; d_call: NA; j_call: TRBJ2-7; v_call: TRBV4-2; cdr3_aa: CASSQDGAGGTYEQYF; cdr3_nt: TGTGCCAGCAGCCAAGATGGGGCAGGGGGGACCTACGAGCAGTACTTC
clone_size: many; d_call: NA; j_call: TRBJ2-1; v_call: TRBV7-2; cdr3_aa: CASSADWDADEQFF; cdr3_nt: TGTGCCAGCAGCGCCGATTGGGATGCGGATGAGCAGTTCTTC
clone_size: NA; d_call: TRBD1; j_call: TRBJ1-5; v_call: TRBV30; cdr3_aa: CAWSADRGQPQHF; cdr3_nt: TGTGCCTGGAGTGCGGACAGGGGTCAGCCCCAGCATTTT
clone_size: many; d_call: NA; j_call: TRBJ2-1; v_call: TRBV7-3; cdr3_aa: CASSFRDGHEQFF; cdr3_nt: TGTGCCAGCAGCTTTAGGGATGGTCATGAGCAGTTCTTC
clone_size: NA; d_call: NA; j_call: TRBJ2-5; v_call: TRBV29-1; cdr3_aa: CSAKSRGLETQYF; cdr3_nt: TGCAGCGCTAAAAGCAGGGGTTTGGAGACCCAGTACTTC
clone_size: NA; d_call: NA; j_call: TRBJ2-7; v_call: TRBV10-3; cdr3_aa: CAISPGISYEQYF; cdr3_nt: TGTGCCATCAGTCCCGGGATCTCCTACGAGCAGTACTTC
clone_size: NA; d_call: TRBD2; j_call: TRBJ2-5; v_call: TRBV7-9; cdr3_aa: CASSHRTSEETRYF; cdr3_nt: TGTGCCAGCAGCCATCGGACTAGCGAGGAGACCCGGTACTTC
clone_size: NA; d_call: TRBD2; j_call: TRBJ2-1; v_call: TRBV7-9; cdr3_aa: CASSLASGTSGGNEQFF; cdr3_nt: TGTGCCAGCAGCTTAGCTTCCGGGACTAGCGGCGGGAATGAGCAGTTCTTC
clone_size: NA; d_call: TRBD1; j_call: TRBJ2-5; v_call: TRBV2; cdr3_aa: CASSGTVGQYF; cdr3_nt: TGTGCCAGCAGCGGGACAGTGGGGCAGTACTTC
clone_size: few; d_call: TRBD1; j_call: TRBJ2-7; v_call: TRBV29-1; cdr3_aa: CSVEDLDRGREQYF; cdr3_nt: TGCAGCGTTGAAGACCTTGACAGGGGGCGCGAGCAGTACTTC
clone_size: NA; d_call: NA; j_call: TRBJ2-4; v_call: TRBV4-1; cdr3_aa: CASSQRGEDIQYF; cdr3_nt: TGCGCCAGCAGCCAAAGAGGAGAAGACATTCAGTACTTC
clone_size: NA; d_call: TRBD1; j_call: TRBJ1-4; v_call: TRBV4-2; cdr3_aa: CASSQEQGAPERLFF; cdr3_nt: TGTGCCAGCAGCCAAGAACAGGGGGCGCCTGAAAGACTGTTTTTT
clone_size: NA; d_call: NA; j_call: TRBJ2-3; v_call: TRBV7-9; cdr3_aa: CASSSRQDRPKVLTDTQYF; cdr3_nt: TGTGCCAGCAGTTCCCGTCAGGACAGACCAAAGGTCCTCACAGATACGCAGTATTTT
clone_size: NA; d_call: NA; j_call: TRBJ2-7; v_call: TRBV5-1; cdr3_aa: CASLSGSSDEQYF; cdr3_nt: TGCGCCAGCCTATCCGGGTCATCGGACGAGCAGTACTTC
clone_size: NA; d_call: TRBD2; j_call: TRBJ2-1; v_call: TRBV27; cdr3_aa: CASSPSAGPINNEQFF; cdr3_nt: TGTGCCAGCAGTCCGTCAGCGGGACCCATTAACAATGAGCAGTTCTTC
clone_size: NA; d_call: NA; j_call: TRBJ2-7; v_call: TRBV29-1; cdr3_aa: CSGVGFGARSYNEQYF; cdr3_nt: TGCAGCGGCGTGGGTTTTGGCGCCCGCTCCTACAATGAGCAGTACTTC
clone_size: NA; d_call: NA; j_call: TRBJ2-7; v_call: TRBV25-1; cdr3_aa: CASSEFPYEQYF; cdr3_nt: TGTGCCAGCAGTGAATTCCCCTACGAGCAGTACTTC
clone_size: NA; d_call: TRBD1; j_call: TRBJ2-7; v_call: TRBV24-1; cdr3_aa: CATSDQTTGAYEQYF; cdr3_nt: TGTGCCACCAGTGATCAAACGACAGGGGCCTACGAGCAGTACTTC
clone_size: NA; d_call: NA; j_call: TRBJ2-1; v_call: TRBV7-2; cdr3_aa: CASSLGTGNEQFF; cdr3_nt: TGTGCCAGCAGCTTAGGGACGGGGAATGAGCAGTTCTTC
clone_size: NA; d_call: NA; j_call: TRBJ2-3; v_call: TRBV9; cdr3_aa: CASKGGSKTDTQYF; cdr3_nt: TGTGCCAGCAAGGGAGGCTCCAAGACAGATACGCAGTATTTT
clone_size: NA; d_call: TRBD2; j_call: TRBJ2-1; v_call: TRBV20-1; cdr3_aa: CSARAGGRNEQFF; cdr3_nt: TGCAGTGCTAGAGCTGGCGGGAGAAATGAGCAGTTCTTC
clone_size: NA; d_call: TRBD1; j_call: TRBJ1-1; v_call: TRBV10-3; cdr3_aa: CAIGESGQEAFF; cdr3_nt: TGTGCCATCGGTGAGTCGGGACAGGAAGCTTTCTTT
clone_size: NA; d_call: NA; j_call: TRBJ2-5; v_call: TRBV29-1; cdr3_aa: CSVSRVENEQYF; cdr3_nt: TGCAGCGTTTCCAGGGTTGAGAATGAGCAGTACTTC
clone_size: NA; d_call: TRBD2; j_call: TRBJ2-7; v_call: TRBV27; cdr3_aa: CASSLSRLAGGEQYF; cdr3_nt: TGTGCCAGCAGCTTATCTCGACTAGCGGGTGGCGAGCAGTACTTC
clone_size: NA; d_call: TRBD1; j_call: TRBJ1-1; v_call: TRBV6-6; cdr3_aa: CASTSRGGNTEAFF; cdr3_nt: TGTGCCAGCACCTCCAGGGGGGGGAACACTGAAGCTTTCTTT
clone_size: NA; d_call: TRBD2; j_call: TRBJ2-1; v_call: TRBV10-3; cdr3_aa: CAISDLEREGGYNEQFF; cdr3_nt: TGTGCCATCAGTGATTTGGAGCGGGAGGGAGGATACAATGAGCAGTTCTTC